One sample yielded the 29 T cell receptor beta chains listed below, sequenced in a study of blood T cell repertoires in COVID-19. Sequencing was performed with immunoSEQ multiplex PCR; in TCRdb, only in-frame clones are kept and a portion is missing. Of 140,000 to 150,000 clones listed, roughly 87% are singletons. Sequences were obtained from PBMCs or T cells enriched from blood (not recorded which). These receptors were collected from a woman aged 35 to 49 who had been exposed to COVID-19.

Here the CDR3 reads CASSWPGLEEKLFF. The CDR3 DNA sequence: TGTGCCAGCAGTTGGCCGGGTTTGGAGGAAAAACTGTTTTTT. The chain employs TRBV28 and TRBJ1-4, with D hard to call. The V gene's germline CDR1 is MDHEN and CDR2 SYDVKM. V lost 4 bases and J 8 bases, leaving 14 bases between the germline ends. The CDR3 is made up of 14 amino acids.

This clone occurred a few times. The gene calls are TRBV6-5 and TRBJ2-1; 9 positions agree with TRBD2. The trim removed 5 bases at V and 7 bases at J, leaving 6 bases unmatched. CDR3 length: 14 residues. CDR1 MNHEY and CDR2 SVGAGI come from the germline V gene. The chain's CDR3 is CASSPTSGWNEQFF. The CDR3 DNA follows: TGTGCCAGCAGTCCGACTAGCGGCTGGAATGAGCAGTTCTTC.

This clone was seen once. The chain links TRBV5-6 to TRBJ1-5; 7 bases match TRBD1. Looked up from germline, CDR1 is SGHDT and CDR2 is YYEEEE. The CDR3 loop spans 13 amino acids. V was clipped by 6 bases and J by 5 bases; unmatched bases: 5. CDR3 DNA sequence: TGTGCCAGCAACCGACAGGGTTATCAGCCCCAGCATTTT. Residues: CASNRQGYQPQHF.

This clone has at least ten counts. This chain uses TRBV5-1 with TRBJ2-7; 8 nucleotides agree with TRBD2. In germline, CDR1 is SGHRS, CDR2 YFSETQ. The ends lost 2 bases at V and 2 bases at J; junction bases unmatched: 6. This CDR3 spans 15 amino acids. CDR3 loop: CASSFEAGAAYEQYF. The DNA for the CDR3 is TGCGCCAGCAGCTTCGAAGCGGGGGCCGCCTACGAGCAGTACTTC.

V gene TRBV7-3 combines with J gene TRBJ1-1; D may be TRBD1 (6 bases). The length of the CDR3 is 15 residues. The V gene's germline CDR1 is SGHTA and CDR2 FQGTGA. Trimming removed 0 bases at V and 3 bases at J, with 11 bases between. The CDR3 protein is CASSLTGGVYTEAFF. CDR3 bases: TGTGCCAGCAGCTTAACAGGGGGTGTTTACACTGAAGCTTTCTTT.

The chain joins TRBV6-4 to TRBJ1-2; 7 nucleotides match TRBD1. The CDR3 contains 14 residues. CDR1 is MRHNA and CDR2 is SNTAGT in the germline V gene. J lost 8 bases, V lost 0 bases, and 6 bases had no gene match. CDR3 sequence (DNA): TGTGCCAGCAGTGACTCGGAGGGGGCTGGAGGCTACACCTTC. It encodes CASSDSEGAGGYTF.

The chain uses TRBV5-1 and TRBJ1-1, with a possible D match to TRBD1 (5 bases). The CDR3 length is 17 residues. Trimming shortened V by 4 bases and J by 5 bases, and 24 bases separated the two germline ends. CDR1 and CDR2 (germline): SGHRS, YFSETQ. The CDR3 coding sequence is TGCGCCAGCAGCGACCGCGGGACCACTCACCGAGGGACTGAAGCTTTCTTT. This gives the protein CASSDRGTTHRGTEAFF.

A few counts support this clone. J is TRBJ2-3 and V is TRBV3-1 (or the pseudogene TRBV3-2); 8 bases align to TRBD2. The length of the CDR3 is 16 residues. The germline V gene has CDR1 LGHDT and CDR2 YNNKEL (reference sequence). V lost 4 bases and J lost 6; bases outside the gene matches: 12. The CDR3 spells CASSRGGSRSPDTQYF. In nucleotides, the CDR3 is TGTGCCAGCAGCCGCGGGGGGTCCCGGTCACCCGATACGCAGTATTTT.

This chain joins TRBV6-4 and TRBJ2-1; 8 bases line up with TRBD2. V was clipped by 3 bases and J by 5 bases; unmatched bases: 6. The V gene's germline CDR1 is MRHNA and CDR2 SNTAGT. The CDR3 runs to 15 residues. Written as DNA, the CDR3 is TGTGCCAGCAGTGAGAGTAGCGGGGATAACAATGAGCAGTTCTTC. Protein sequence: CASSESSGDNNEQFF.

The V call is TRBV7-9, the J call TRBJ1-5, with D uncertain. CDR1 is SEHNR, CDR2 FQNEAQ, per germline (reference sequence). CDR3 length: 14 amino acids. Trimming cost V 2 bases and J 3 bases, with 8 bases left between them. The CDR3 sequence: CASSLSGFNQPQHF. The CDR3 DNA reads TGTGCCAGCAGCTTATCGGGTTTCAATCAGCCCCAGCATTTT.

This clone has a single count. This rearrangement joins TRBV5-1 to TRBJ2-7; D perhaps matches TRBD2 (6 bases). Germline V gene lookup returns CDR1 SGHRS and CDR2 YFSETQ. V was cut by 0 bases and J by 3 bases, with 10 bases left in between. The CDR3 loop spans 14 amino acids. CDR3 DNA: TGCGCCAGCAGCTTGGAGGCGGGGTACTACGAGCAGTACTTC. Translation: CASSLEAGYYEQYF.

This clone was picked up a small number of times. The chain uses TRBV18 and TRBJ1-5; unclear D gene. Germline V lookup: CDR1 KGHSH, CDR2 LQKENI. The V end was cut by 3 bases, the J end by 0 bases, with 12 bases between. The CDR3 totals 16 residues. CDR3 coding DNA: TGTGCCAGCTCACCGGGTCCTAGAAGTAGCAATCAGCCCCAGCATTTT. It yields the protein CASSPGPRSSNQPQHF.

The rearrangement links TRBV18 to TRBJ2-7; TRBD2 agrees at 8 bases. Germline CDR1 KGHSH, CDR2 LQKENI. Trimming took 1 base from V and 4 from J; bases not matched to a gene: 6. The CDR3 totals 15 residues. CDR3 DNA: TGTGCCAGCTCACCACGAATAGCGGGAAATTACGAGCAGTACTTC. This codes for CASSPRIAGNYEQYF.

This chain uses TRBV27 with TRBJ1-5; D call uncertain. Germline loops: CDR1 MNHEY, CDR2 SMNVEV (reference sequence). Between the trimmed V and J ends, which lost 6 bases and 4 bases, there was a span of 10 bases. The CDR3 sequence is 13 residues long. The CDR3 DNA is TGTGCCAGCAGCCTCCGGGATAATCAGCCCCAGCATTTT. It codes for CASSLRDNQPQHF.

The V call is TRBV18, the J call TRBJ2-7, with D perhaps TRBD1 (6 bases). Trimming left V 2 bases short and J 3 bases short, with 8 bases between. CDR3 size: 13 residues. Germline loops: CDR1 KGHSH, CDR2 LQKENI. In DNA, the CDR3 is TGTGCCAGCTCACCAGGGACAAACTACGAGCAGTACTTC. This encodes CASSPGTNYEQYF.

The chain links TRBV2 to TRBJ1-4, with D perhaps TRBD1 (5 bases). Germline CDR1 and CDR2: SNHLY and FYNNEI. CDR3 length equals 14 residues. V lost 11 bases to trimming and J lost 0 bases, with 13 bases between them. This CDR3 reads CAQSGGSTNEKLFF. DNA for the CDR3: TGTGCCCAATCCGGGGGGTCAACTAATGAAAAACTGTTTTTT.

This clone was detected once. The chain recombines TRBV6-4 with TRBJ2-1; possibly TRBD1 for D (6 bases). Germline CDR1 is MRHNA and CDR2 is SNTAGT. This CDR3 region has 15 residues. Trimming pared 5 bases from V and 12 bases from J, leaving 23 bases between. CDR3 nucleotides: TGTGCCAGCAGTTGGGACACCCGGGGCTCCCGGGGGCAGTTCTTC. Translated, it gives CASSWDTRGSRGQFF.

In its sample, this clone was seen a few times. The V and J genes are TRBV18 and TRBJ1-2; 8 nucleotides align to TRBD1. Germline values: CDR1 KGHSH, CDR2 LQKENI. V dropped 2 bases and J dropped 0; count of bases not matched to a gene: 5. CDR3 length: 16 amino acids. CDR3 protein: CASSPMTGAANYGYTF. The CDR3 coding sequence is TGTGCCAGCTCACCAATGACAGGGGCCGCTAACTATGGCTACACCTTC. The whole variable domain, filled in from reference TRBV18 and TRBJ1-2, reads NAGVMQNPRHLVRRRGQEARLRCSPMKGHSHVYWYRQLPEEGLKFMVYLQKENIIDESGMPKERFSAEFPKEGPSILRIQQVVRGDSAAYFCASSPMTGAANYGYTFGSGTRLTVV.

The chain uses TRBV19 and TRBJ2-2; 10 bases agree with TRBD1. Per germline, CDR1 LNHDA and CDR2 SQIVND (reference sequence). This CDR3 is 17 amino acids long. The V and J ends lost 4 bases and 4 bases, in that order; junction bases with no gene match: 9. DNA of the CDR3: TGTGCCAGTAGTAACCCTGGACAGGGGGTGACCACCGGGGAGCTGTTTTTT. Its protein is CASSNPGQGVTTGELFF.

This clone was observed a single time. The chain couples TRBV7-8 to TRBJ1-2; D is perhaps TRBD1 (5 bases). V gave up 4 bases and J gave up 3 bases, with 12 bases separating them. The CDR3 length is 14 residues. Germline CDR1 reads SGHVS; CDR2 reads FQNEAQ. CDR3 coding DNA: TGTGCCAGCAGCTATCGACGGGGGGACTATGGCTACACCTTC. It encodes CASSYRRGDYGYTF.

This clone was observed once. J is TRBJ1-2 and V is TRBV5-6; TRBD1 agrees at 9 bases. V lost 5 bases to trimming and J lost 7 bases; unmatched junction nucleotides: 6. This CDR3 comprises 13 residues. Germline CDR1 reads SGHDT; CDR2 reads YYEEEE. CDR3 nucleotides: TGTGCCAGCAGGGGGGACAGGGTCGCTGGCTACACCTTC. Protein: CASRGDRVAGYTF.

This clone showed up just a few times. The V and J genes are TRBV7-8 and TRBJ2-7; 10 bases are a match to TRBD1. This CDR3 has 14 residues. Germline assignment: CDR1 SGHVS and CDR2 FQNEAQ. V dropped 5 bases and J dropped 2; count of bases not matched to a gene: 3. The chain's CDR3 is CASSRGQGAYEQYF. In DNA, the CDR3 is TGTGCCAGCAGCCGAGGACAGGGGGCCTACGAGCAGTACTTC.

This chain uses TRBV3-1 (or the pseudogene TRBV3-2) with TRBJ2-7; 7 bases match TRBD2. Germline CDR1 and CDR2: LGHDT and YNNKEL (reference sequence). The V segment lost 1 base and the J segment 4 bases; nucleotides outside the gene matches: 4. The CDR3 runs to 14 residues. The CDR3 nucleotides are TGTGCCAGCAGCCAAGGGGCGGGACTATACGAGCAGTACTTC. Translating gives CASSQGAGLYEQYF.

This clone was recorded only once. The V and J genes are TRBV5-1 and TRBJ2-5; 15 nucleotides agree with TRBD2. With V trimmed by 3 bases and J by 2 bases, 2 bases remained unmatched. The germline V gene has CDR1 SGHRS and CDR2 YFSETQ. The CDR3 consists of 16 residues. The CDR3 sequence is CASSWGLAGGQETQYF. DNA for the CDR3: TGCGCCAGCAGCTGGGGACTAGCGGGGGGACAAGAGACCCAGTACTTC.

The chain has TRBV28 and TRBJ2-6; 7 bases are shared with TRBD2. Germline V gene data show CDR1 as MDHEN and CDR2 as SYDVKM. The V segment lost 2 bases and the J segment 0 bases; nucleotides outside the gene matches: 1. The CDR3 runs 16 residues. The CDR3 nucleotides are TGTGCCAGCAGTTTAGCGGGAGTCTCTGGGGCCAACGTCCTGACTTTC. It specifies CASSLAGVSGANVLTF.

The chain recombines TRBV9 with TRBJ1-4; perhaps TRBD1 as D (5 bases). Germline loops: CDR1 SGDLS, CDR2 YYNGEE. The CDR3 has 17 residues. The V and J ends lost 4 bases and 8 bases respectively, with 24 bases between them. The CDR3 sequence: CASSPSPTGSVREKLFF. CDR3 in DNA: TGTGCCAGCAGCCCGTCCCCCACAGGTTCTGTACGGGAAAAACTGTTTTTT. Variable domain in full (rest from reference TRBV9 and TRBJ1-4): DSGVTQTPKHLITATGQRVTLRCSPRSGDLSVYWYQQSLDQGLQFLIQYYNGEERAKGNILERFSAQQFPDLHSELNLSSLELGDSALYFCASSPSPTGSVREKLFFGSGTQLSVL.

The J gene is TRBJ1-5, the V gene TRBV28, with a tentative D call TRBD1 (5 bases). CDR1 is MDHEN, CDR2 SYDVKM, per germline. V lost 6 bases, J lost 7 bases, and 19 bases lay in between. The CDR3 is 15 residues long. CDR3 protein: CASSKIQESRQPQHF. CDR3 DNA sequence: TGTGCCAGCAGCAAGATACAGGAATCGAGACAGCCCCAGCATTTT.

The rearrangement joins TRBV19 to TRBJ2-7; 9 bases map to TRBD2. This CDR3 is 15 amino acids long. In germline, CDR1 is LNHDA, CDR2 SQIVND (reference sequence). The ends lost 7 bases at V and 6 bases at J; junction bases unmatched: 13. The chain's CDR3 is CASTTQAGGRGEQYF. The DNA of the CDR3 is TGTGCCAGTACTACCCAAGCGGGGGGCAGGGGCGAGCAGTACTTC.

V gene TRBV6-5 combines with J gene TRBJ2-7; D remains unclear. Germline CDR1 is MNHEY and CDR2 is SVGAGI. The CDR3 length is 13 residues. Deletions cut 3 bases from V and 3 bases from J, with 9 bases between. CDR3 nucleotides: TGTGCCAGCAGTTATAGCCAGTTCTACGAGCAGTACTTC. Translating it yields CASSYSQFYEQYF.